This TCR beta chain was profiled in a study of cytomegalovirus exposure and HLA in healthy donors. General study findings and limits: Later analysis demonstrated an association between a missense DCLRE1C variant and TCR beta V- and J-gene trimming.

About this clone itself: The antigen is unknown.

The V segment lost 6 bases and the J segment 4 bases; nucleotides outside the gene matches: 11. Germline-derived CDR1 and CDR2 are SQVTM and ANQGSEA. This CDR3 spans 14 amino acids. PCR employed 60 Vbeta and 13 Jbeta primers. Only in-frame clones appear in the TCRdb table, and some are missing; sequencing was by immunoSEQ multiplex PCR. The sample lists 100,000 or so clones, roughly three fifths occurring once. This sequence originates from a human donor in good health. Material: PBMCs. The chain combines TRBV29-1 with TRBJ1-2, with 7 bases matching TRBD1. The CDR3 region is CSVAGQANSYGYTF. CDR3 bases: TGCAGCGTGGCAGGACAGGCAAACAGCTATGGCTACACCTTC.